A single sample is the source of the 19 T cell receptor beta chains below, sequenced in a study of cytomegalovirus exposure and HLA in healthy donors. PCR involved 60 Vbeta and 13 Jbeta primers. Some clones are missing from TCRdb's copy, which holds only in-frame ones; the method was immunoSEQ multiplex PCR. Of about 130,000 clones listed, approximately 75% are singletons. Sequenced sample: PBMCs. All receptors derive from a woman aged 35 to 49 in good health and CMV-seropositive.

CDR3 sequence reads: CASSFQLAGGLEQYF. In DNA form, the CDR3 reads TGTGCCAGCAGCTTTCAACTAGCGGGGGGGCTTGAGCAGTACTTC. The gene calls are TRBV7-9 and TRBJ2-7; 13 positions match TRBD2. The CDR3 length is 15 residues. The junction had 6 bases not matched to a gene; V was cut back by 3 bases and J by 7 bases. Germline loops: CDR1 SEHNR, CDR2 FQNEAQ (reference sequence).

The table lists this clone with a few counts. The V call is TRBV5-1, the J call TRBJ2-1; D is perhaps TRBD2 (6 bases). The CDR3 extends over 16 amino acids. V lost 3 bases and J 4 bases, leaving 17 bases between the germline ends. CDR1 and CDR2 (germline): SGHRS, YFSETQ. Written as DNA, the CDR3 is TGCGCCAGCAGCTCCGGCGGGACTCCCGATTACAATGAGCAGTTCTTC. Its protein product is CASSSGGTPDYNEQFF.

The chain carries TRBV6-1 and TRBJ2-1; 12 bases agree with TRBD2. This CDR3 is 15 amino acids long. V shed 8 bases, J shed 3 bases, and the junction held 5 bases outside the gene matches. Germline-derived CDR1 and CDR2 are MNHNS and SASEGT. The DNA for the CDR3 is TGTGCCAGCCTTTTGACTAGCGGGGGCTACAATGAGCAGTTCTTC. Its protein product is CASLLTSGGYNEQFF.

The rearrangement links TRBV5-8 to TRBJ1-2; D unclear. Per germline, CDR1 SGHTS and CDR2 YDEGEE. Trimming took off 0 bases at V and 4 bases at J, with 7 bases between the two ends. This CDR3 has 13 residues. Here the CDR3 DNA reads TGTGCCAGCAGCTTGGGCTCTAGCTATGGCTACACCTTC. It is translated as CASSLGSSYGYTF.

J is TRBJ2-1 and V is TRBV19; 11 bases fit TRBD2. CDR3 length: 13 amino acids. J gave up 9 bases and V 7 bases, and 5 bases lay outside the gene matches. Germline lookup yields CDR1 LNHDA and CDR2 SQIVND (reference sequence). CDR3 protein: CASTTSGIGEQFF. CDR3 DNA: TGTGCCAGTACGACTAGCGGGATTGGTGAGCAGTTCTTC.

The rearrangement links TRBV18 to TRBJ2-7, with D unresolved. Germline CDR1 is KGHSH and CDR2 is LQKENI. The ends were cut back, 0 bases at V and 2 bases at J, with 20 bases in the middle. There are 18 residues in the CDR3. The CDR3 coding sequence is TGTGCCAGCTCACCACCTGTAACGAACTCAAACCATCCCTACGAGCAGTACTTC. Translation gives CASSPPVTNSNHPYEQYF. Using reference TRBV18 and TRBJ2-7 for the parts outside the CDR3, the full variable domain is NAGVMQNPRHLVRRRGQEARLRCSPMKGHSHVYWYRQLPEEGLKFMVYLQKENIIDESGMPKERFSAEFPKEGPSILRIQQVVRGDSAAYFCASSPPVTNSNHPYEQYFGPGTRLTVT.

The rearrangement joins TRBV7-8 to TRBJ2-7; TRBD2 matches at 9 bases. The CDR3 is 14 amino acids. The V segment lost 1 base and the J segment 5 bases; nucleotides outside the gene matches: 3. The V gene's germline CDR1 is SGHVS and CDR2 FQNEAQ. Here the CDR3 reads CASSLVVAGDEQYF. The CDR3, as DNA: TGTGCCAGCAGCTTAGTGGTAGCGGGAGACGAGCAGTACTTC.

The chain uses TRBV10-3 and TRBJ1-1; 8 bases are shared with TRBD1. The germline V gene has CDR1 ENHRY and CDR2 SYGVKD. This CDR3 comprises 12 residues. V dropped 10 bases and J dropped 1; count of bases not matched to a gene: 2. The CDR3 DNA sequence: TGTGCCACAGGGACAGGGAACACTGAAGCTTTCTTT. Translation gives CATGTGNTEAFF.

This clone came up once. V usage is TRBV5-1 and J usage is TRBJ1-5, with unresolved D. The CDR3 covers 13 residues. V lost 0 bases and J lost 4, with 5 bases in between. Germline CDR1 SGHRS, CDR2 YFSETQ. CDR3 sequence: CASSLGQNQPQHF. For the CDR3, the DNA is TGCGCCAGCAGCTTGGGGCAGAATCAGCCCCAGCATTTT.

This clone has just a few counts. The rearrangement uses TRBV7-8 and TRBJ1-1; D gene ambiguous. The length of the CDR3 is 14 residues. V lost 1 base, J lost 4 bases, and 10 bases lay in between. Germline V gene lookup returns CDR1 SGHVS and CDR2 FQNEAQ. CDR3 residues: CASSLEPLSTEAFF. The DNA for the CDR3 is TGTGCCAGCAGCTTAGAGCCCCTTTCCACTGAAGCTTTCTTT.

V and J are TRBV7-2 and TRBJ2-5, with 7 bases identical to TRBD1. Germline V lookup: CDR1 SGHTA, CDR2 FQGNSA. The CDR3 runs 15 residues. J lost 4 bases, V lost 5 bases, and 10 bases had no gene match. For the CDR3, the DNA is TGTGCCAGCAGCCCACACGACAGGGATCCAGAGACCCAGTACTTC. The encoded protein is CASSPHDRDPETQYF.

The V and J genes are TRBV5-4 and TRBJ2-7; D might be TRBD1 (6 bases). This CDR3 has 13 amino acids. In germline, CDR1 is SGHNT, CDR2 YYREEE (reference sequence). V was clipped by 4 bases and J by 3 bases, with 11 bases between them. CDR3 in amino acids: CASSRDTNYEQYF. CDR3 sequence (DNA): TGTGCCAGCAGCCGGGACACAAACTACGAGCAGTACTTC. The full variable domain, rest sourced from reference TRBV5-4 and TRBJ2-7, is ETGVTQSPTHLIKTRGQQVTLRCSSQSGHNTVSWYQQALGQGPQFIFQYYREEENGRGNFPPRFSGLQFPNYSSELNVNALELDDSALYLCASSRDTNYEQYFGPGTRLTVT.

The rearrangement links TRBV27 to TRBJ2-2, with D maybe TRBD1 (5 bases). Between the trimmed V and J ends, which lost 5 bases and 6 bases, there was a span of 13 bases. The CDR3 runs 14 residues. CDR1 is MNHEY, CDR2 SMNVEV, per germline (reference sequence). In DNA form, the CDR3 reads TGTGCCAGCAGTATTTTTCAGACAGCCGGGGAGCTGTTTTTT. Translating it yields CASSIFQTAGELFF.

V and J are TRBV4-3 and TRBJ2-7, with 7 bases matching TRBD1. Trimming cost V 4 bases and J 7 bases; bases outside gene matches: 19. CDR3 size: 17 residues. Per the germline V gene, CDR1 is LGHNA and CDR2 is YSLEER. In nucleotides, the CDR3 is TGCGCCAGCAGCCTTAGTCTCACAGGGGCTCTGGGCGGAGAGCAGTACTTC. Encoded protein: CASSLSLTGALGGEQYF.

The chain uses TRBV12-2 and TRBJ1-5; the D call of TRBD1 is as the table states it, not checked on the DNA. TRBV12-2 counts as a pseudogene. The CDR3 covers 16 residues. The CDR3 region has the DNA TGTGCAAGTAAGGACAGGGAAAGGGTCAGCAATCAGCCCCAGCATTTT. This gives the protein CASKDRERVSNQPQHF.

The chain is built from TRBV30 and TRBJ1-1; D not resolved. V shed 0 bases and J shed 1 base, with 6 bases lying between them. The germline V gene encodes CDR1 GTSNPN and CDR2 SVGIG (reference sequence). There are 13 residues in the CDR3. The CDR3 DNA is TGTGCCTGGAGTGTACTCGAGAACACTGAAGCTTTCTTT. Its protein product is CAWSVLENTEAFF. Based on the CDR3 plus reference TRBV30 and TRBJ1-1, the full variable domain is SQTIHQWPATLVQPVGSPLSLECTVEGTSNPNLYWYRQAAGRGLQLLFYSVGIGQISSEVPQNLSASRPQDRQFILSSKKLLLSDSGFYLCAWSVLENTEAFFGQGTRLTVV.

The rearrangement links TRBV14 to TRBJ2-7; D uncertain. V was shortened by 4 bases and J by 0 bases, with 7 bases between the two germline ends. Germline CDR1 SGHDN, CDR2 FVKESK. The CDR3 spans 13 residues. The DNA for the CDR3 is TGTGCCAGCAGCCCGTCTAGCTCCTACGAGCAGTACTTC. Residues: CASSPSSSYEQYF.

The chain couples TRBV18 to TRBJ2-3; D is unclear. Trimming took off 8 bases at V and 0 bases at J, with 12 bases between the two ends. Germline CDR1 and CDR2: KGHSH and LQKENI. This CDR3 contains 14 residues. CDR3 in amino acids: CASVTSYSTDTQYF. DNA for the CDR3: TGTGCCAGCGTGACTTCCTACAGCACAGATACGCAGTATTTT.

The V gene is TRBV6-5, the J gene TRBJ2-5; D perhaps matches TRBD1 (5 bases). The CDR3 has 14 residues. Trimming left V 2 bases short and J 6 bases short, with 13 bases between. The germline gives CDR1 MNHEY, CDR2 SVGAGI. In DNA form, the CDR3 reads TGTGCCAGCAGTTACAGTGTGGGGCCTCAGACCCAGTACTTC. Protein: CASSYSVGPQTQYF.